This is a list of T cell receptor beta chains from one sample in a study of T cells in Graves' hyperthyroidism and ophthalmopathy. In TCRdb, the multiplex PCR reads were re-called with MiXCR into one record per CDR3 protein. The data show around 350,000 distinct CDR3 sequences, approximately 19% seen once. Sequences were obtained from blood. The receptor set was obtained from a woman aged 18 to 35 with Graves' hyperthyroidism. CDR3s include the opening cysteine and the closing phenylalanine or tryptophan. Fields, in order: V gene, CDR3 protein.

>TRBV20-1
CSASGQGPTEAFF
>TRBV6-5
CASSYGDTGELFF
>TRBV20-1
CSASTGNYEQYF
>TRBV29-1
CSAQGRGDHYEQYF
>TRBV6-5
CASSNDRGYGYTF
>TRBV6-1
CASQERVNTEAFF
>TRBV12-3/TRBV12-4
CASNPTGRSGNTIYF
>TRBV6-2/TRBV6-3
CASSPRGRSHANYGYTF
>TRBV27
CASSTPSSRGWAFF
>TRBV15
CATSANYAGPQHF
>TRBV20-1
CSAPGPLTYEQYF
>TRBV5-1
CASSLKEDSGATIYF
>TRBV12-3/TRBV12-4
CASSTPGGGNTEAFF
>TRBV12-3/TRBV12-4
CASSVRDRGGTGELFF
>TRBV5-1
CASSLDTGPEAFF
>TRBV12-3/TRBV12-4
CACRTNAYGYTF
>TRBV12-3/TRBV12-4
CASSEGQGARGGYTF
>TRBV15
CATSRDLPRGDRRAFF
>TRBV5-1
CVSSYGPHTEAFF
>TRBV15
CATSPRQGPNQPQHF
>TRBV12-3/TRBV12-4
CASSFGTGGPYYEQFF
>TRBV12-3/TRBV12-4
CASSLGSEGQPQHF